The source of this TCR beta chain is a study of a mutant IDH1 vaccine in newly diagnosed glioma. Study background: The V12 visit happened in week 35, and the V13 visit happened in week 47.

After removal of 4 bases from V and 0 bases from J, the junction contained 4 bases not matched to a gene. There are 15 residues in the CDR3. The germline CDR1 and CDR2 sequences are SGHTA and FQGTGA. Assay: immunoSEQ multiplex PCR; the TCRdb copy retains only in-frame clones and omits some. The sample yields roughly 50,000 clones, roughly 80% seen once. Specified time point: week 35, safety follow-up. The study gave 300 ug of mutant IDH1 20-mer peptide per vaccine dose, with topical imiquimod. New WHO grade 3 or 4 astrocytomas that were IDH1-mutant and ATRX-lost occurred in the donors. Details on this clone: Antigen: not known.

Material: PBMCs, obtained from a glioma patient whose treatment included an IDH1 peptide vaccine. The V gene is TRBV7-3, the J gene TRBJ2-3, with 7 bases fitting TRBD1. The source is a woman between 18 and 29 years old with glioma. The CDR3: CASSSGQSSTDTQYF. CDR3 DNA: TGTGCCAGCAGCTCGGGACAGAGTAGCACAGATACGCAGTATTTT.